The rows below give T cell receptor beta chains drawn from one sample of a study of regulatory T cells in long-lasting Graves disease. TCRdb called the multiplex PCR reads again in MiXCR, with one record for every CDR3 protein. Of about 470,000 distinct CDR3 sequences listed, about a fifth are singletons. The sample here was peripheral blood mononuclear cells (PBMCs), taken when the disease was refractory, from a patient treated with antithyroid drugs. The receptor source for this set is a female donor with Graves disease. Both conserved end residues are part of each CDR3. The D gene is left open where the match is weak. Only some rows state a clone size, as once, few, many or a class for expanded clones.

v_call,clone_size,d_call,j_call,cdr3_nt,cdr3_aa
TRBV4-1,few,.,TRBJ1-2,TGCGCCAGCAGCCAAGGGTTAATGAAAGACAGAATCGGCTACACCTTC,CASSQGLMKDRIGYTF
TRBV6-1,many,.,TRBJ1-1,TGTGCCAGCAGCGGAACACCGGGACAAGTTCCCACTGAAGCTTTCTTT,CASSGTPGQVPTEAFF
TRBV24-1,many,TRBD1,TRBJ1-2,TGTGCCACCAGTGATGCAACAGGGGGCAGCTATGGCTACACCTTC,CATSDATGGSYGYTF
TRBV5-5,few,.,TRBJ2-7,TGTGCCAGCAGCTTGGCAGGAGGGCCCGGAACCTACGAGCAGTACTTC,CASSLAGGPGTYEQYF
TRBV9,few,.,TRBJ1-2,TGTGCCAGCAGCGTTCCCAGGAGGGCTTATGGCTACACCTTC,CASSVPRRAYGYTF
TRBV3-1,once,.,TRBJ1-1,TGTGCCAGCAGCCAAGATCTCAGGAGCTACGCTATGAACACTGAAGCTTTCTTT,CASSQDLRSYAMNTEAFF
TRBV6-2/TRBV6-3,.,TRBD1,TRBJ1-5,TGTGCCAGCAGAGGACAGGGAAACAATCAGCCCCAGCATTTT,CASRGQGNNQPQHF
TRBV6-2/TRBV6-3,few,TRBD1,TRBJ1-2,TGTGCCAGCAGTTTCCAGGGGGGCCACTATGGCTACACCTTC,CASSFQGGHYGYTF
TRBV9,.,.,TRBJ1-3,TGTGCCAGCAGCGTTCTGGGCCTCTCTGGAAACACCATATATTTT,CASSVLGLSGNTIYF
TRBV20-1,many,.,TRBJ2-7,TGCAGTGCTAGAGTCGACAGCTACGAGCAGTACTTC,CSARVDSYEQYF
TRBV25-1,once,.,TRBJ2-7,TGTGCCAGCAGTGAGTCGTTTGAGTCCGCCTACGAGCAGTACTTC,CASSESFESAYEQYF
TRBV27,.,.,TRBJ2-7,TGTGCCAGCAGAGTACAGGGAAGCAAGCAGTACTTC,CASRVQGSKQYF
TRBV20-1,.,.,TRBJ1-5,TGCAGTGCTAGAGTACAGGATATCGACAATCAGCCCCAGCATTTT,CSARVQDIDNQPQHF
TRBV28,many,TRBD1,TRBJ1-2,TGTGCCAGCAGTTTATTGGCAGGGGGCATGAACTATGGCTACACCTTC,CASSLLAGGMNYGYTF
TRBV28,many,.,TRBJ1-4,TGTGCCAGCAATCGAACCCCTCACAGGGACGCAAATGAAAAACTGTTTTTT,CASNRTPHRDANEKLFF
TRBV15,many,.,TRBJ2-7,TGTGCCACCAGCAGCTCCTACGAGCAGTACTTC,CATSSSYEQYF
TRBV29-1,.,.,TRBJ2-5,TGCAGCGGAATGAGCGGAGGTAACCGAGGAACCCAGTACTTC,CSGMSGGNRGTQYF
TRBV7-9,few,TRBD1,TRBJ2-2,TGTGCCAGCAGCTTAAATTTGGGACAGGGGTTCCCCGGGGAGCTGTTTTTT,CASSLNLGQGFPGELFF
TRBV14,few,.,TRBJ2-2,TGTGCCAGCAGCGTAATGGTCGGGGAGCTGTTTTTT,CASSVMVGELFF
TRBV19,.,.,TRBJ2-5,TGTGCCAGTAGTATGGACTGGGAAGAGACCCAGTACTTC,CASSMDWEETQYF
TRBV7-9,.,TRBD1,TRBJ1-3,TGTGCCAGCAGCCAAGGGCAGGGGGTCTCTGGAAACACCATATATTTT,CASSQGQGVSGNTIYF
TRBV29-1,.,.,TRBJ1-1,TGCAGCGTTGCTACAGGCAACACTGAAGCTTTCTTT,CSVATGNTEAFF
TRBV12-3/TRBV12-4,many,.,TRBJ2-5,TGTGCCAGCGAAGGGACGGTTCAAGAGACCCAGTACTTC,CASEGTVQETQYF
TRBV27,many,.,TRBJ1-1,TGTGCCAGCAGTTCCTCCACGGGACTCCACACTGAAGCTTTCTTT,CASSSSTGLHTEAFF
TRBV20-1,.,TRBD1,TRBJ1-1,TGCAGTGCTAGACGGACAGGGGAGGCCACTGAAGCTTTCTTT,CSARRTGEATEAFF
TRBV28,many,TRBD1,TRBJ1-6,TGTGCCAGCAGTTTTATAGCTGTGACAGGGTACACAGATTCACCCCTCCACTTT,CASSFIAVTGYTDSPLHF
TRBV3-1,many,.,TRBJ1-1,TGTGCCAGCAGCCAGGGTGCTGGGAACACTGAAGCTTTCTTT,CASSQGAGNTEAFF
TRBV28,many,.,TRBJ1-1,TGTGCCAGCTACACAGGGTACGCTGAAGCTTTCTTT,CASYTGYAEAFF
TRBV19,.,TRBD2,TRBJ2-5,TGTGCCAGTAGTACAGGACTAGGCGATTGGAAGACCCAGTACTTC,CASSTGLGDWKTQYF
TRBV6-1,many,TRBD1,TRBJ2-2,TGTGCCAGCAGTGAACCCGGGACAGCCACCGGGGAGCTGTTTTTT,CASSEPGTATGELFF
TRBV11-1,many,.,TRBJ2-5,TGTGCCAGCAGCTTAAGCCCCGCGACATCGAAGGAGACCCAGTACTTC,CASSLSPATSKETQYF
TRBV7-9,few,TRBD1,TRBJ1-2,TGTGCCAGCAGCGGCAGCCCCCGGGACAGGGCCTATGGCTACACCTTC,CASSGSPRDRAYGYTF
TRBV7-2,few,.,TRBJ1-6,TGTGCCAGCAGCTACGGACCCCAGAATTCACCCCTCCACTTT,CASSYGPQNSPLHF
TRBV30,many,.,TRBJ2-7,TGTGCCTGGAGTGCATTCACCTACGAGCAGTACTTC,CAWSAFTYEQYF
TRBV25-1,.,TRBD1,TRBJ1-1,TGTGCCAGCAGTGATTTTAACAGGGGCGGGCTGAACACTGAAGCTTTCTTT,CASSDFNRGGLNTEAFF
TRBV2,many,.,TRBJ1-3,TGTGCCAGCACCACCGGACCGGGACTCGGAAACACCATATATTTT,CASTTGPGLGNTIYF
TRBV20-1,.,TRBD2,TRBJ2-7,TGCAGTGCTAACGTCGGGAGGTCCGAGCAGTACTTC,CSANVGRSEQYF
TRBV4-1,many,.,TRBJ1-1,TGCGCCAGCAGCCAAGAGAGGGGGGCTGGGTACACTGAAGCTTTCTTT,CASSQERGAGYTEAFF
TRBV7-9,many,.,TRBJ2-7,TGTGCCAGCAGCCCCCGGGAGCGCTGGAGCGAGCAGTACTTC,CASSPRERWSEQYF
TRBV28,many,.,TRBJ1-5,TGTGCCAGCAGTTTACATCCTTCGGTGAATCAGCCCCAGCATTTT,CASSLHPSVNQPQHF